These T cell receptor beta chains were read from a single sample in a study of PD-1 blockade in classical Hodgkin lymphoma. Using immunoSEQ multiplex PCR, the repertoire was profiled, and TCRdb retains in-frame clones only, with some absent. The sample has about 20,000 clones; roughly 80% are singletons. Here the sequenced sample was peripheral blood mononuclear cells (PBMCs), taken at baseline. These receptor sequences come from a human donor with classical Hodgkin lymphoma. The CDR3 runs from the conserved cysteine through the conserved F or W.

v_gene: TRBV28; len: 11; j_gene: TRBJ2-4; CDR3aa: CASSAKNIQYF
v_gene: TRBV30; len: 14; j_gene: TRBJ1-2; CDR3aa: CAWRNPGSNYGYTF
v_gene: TRBV4-1; len: 18; j_gene: TRBJ2-3; CDR3aa: CASSQGPEAGGSTDTQYF
v_gene: TRBV29-1; len: 12; j_gene: TRBJ2-7; CDR3aa: CSVAPGGREQYF
v_gene: TRBV9; len: 15; j_gene: TRBJ2-3; CDR3aa: CASSAKRGAEITQYF
v_gene: TRBV4-2; len: 12; j_gene: TRBJ1-2; CDR3aa: CASSQVLYGYTF
v_gene: TRBV5-1; len: 14; j_gene: TRBJ2-3; CDR3aa: CASSLAQGTDTQYF
v_gene: TRBV2; len: 15; j_gene: TRBJ2-2; CDR3aa: CASSEQGIRTGELFF
v_gene: TRBV5-1; len: 18; j_gene: TRBJ2-2; CDR3aa: CASSGSLAGDETLGELFF
v_gene: TRBV19; len: 15; j_gene: TRBJ2-7; CDR3aa: CASSGWTSGSGEQYF
v_gene: TRBV6-1; len: 15; j_gene: TRBJ1-5; CDR3aa: CASGSLTAGNQPQHF
v_gene: TRBV18; len: 12; j_gene: TRBJ1-2; CDR3aa: CASSTLGDGYTF
v_gene: TRBV27; len: 17; j_gene: TRBJ2-2; CDR3aa: CASSFYRGQISTGELFF
v_gene: TRBV11-3; len: 18; j_gene: TRBJ2-7; CDR3aa: CASSPGQGAGGPPYEQYF
v_gene: TRBV9; len: 18; j_gene: TRBJ2-2; CDR3aa: CASSRRSLLAGGTGELFF
v_gene: TRBV11-2; len: 16; j_gene: TRBJ1-4; CDR3aa: CASSPRWGRDNEKLFF
v_gene: TRBV6-1; len: 16; j_gene: TRBJ2-3; CDR3aa: CASSELASGVTDTQYF
v_gene: TRBV19; len: 15; j_gene: TRBJ2-1; CDR3aa: CASSMGWVVDNEQFF
v_gene: TRBV7-2; len: 16; j_gene: TRBJ2-1; CDR3aa: CASSSQVLGYYNEQFF
v_gene: TRBV6-1; len: 14; j_gene: TRBJ2-5; CDR3aa: CASNTGQGQETQYF
v_gene: TRBV15; len: 16; j_gene: TRBJ1-4; CDR3aa: CATSRDWGTANEKLFF
v_gene: TRBV9; len: 18; j_gene: TRBJ2-3; CDR3aa: CASSARPSGTRGVDTQYF
v_gene: TRBV5-4; len: 15; j_gene: TRBJ1-2; CDR3aa: CASSPGGGYGYGYTF
v_gene: TRBV4-1; len: 15; j_gene: TRBJ2-5; CDR3aa: CASSRPTGKLETQYF
v_gene: TRBV7-9; len: 15; j_gene: TRBJ2-3; CDR3aa: CASSLGLAESDTQYF
v_gene: TRBV28; len: 15; j_gene: TRBJ2-1; CDR3aa: CASSVGLAGGNEQFF
v_gene: TRBV5-4; len: 12; j_gene: TRBJ1-1; CDR3aa: CASSLGATEAFF
v_gene: TRBV5-1; len: 16; j_gene: TRBJ2-6; CDR3aa: CASSMQGESGANVLTF
v_gene: TRBV27; len: 17; j_gene: TRBJ2-5; CDR3aa: CASSLKFGGTDQETQYF
v_gene: TRBV10-3; len: 15; j_gene: TRBJ2-7; CDR3aa: CAISDRQGVFYEQYF
v_gene: TRBV2; len: 14; j_gene: TRBJ1-2; CDR3aa: CASKVEGGRYGYTF
v_gene: TRBV14; len: 16; j_gene: TRBJ2-3; CDR3aa: CASSQDGDRGVDTQYF
v_gene: TRBV30; len: 15; j_gene: TRBJ2-7; CDR3aa: CAWSVLEGRAYEQYF
v_gene: TRBV5-5; len: 16; j_gene: TRBJ2-7; CDR3aa: CASSFGGNRVIYEQYF
v_gene: TRBV19; len: 13; j_gene: TRBJ2-5; CDR3aa: CASSVDRGETQYF
v_gene: TRBV7-9; len: 12; j_gene: TRBJ1-2; CDR3aa: CASSPLSIGYTF
v_gene: TRBV6-4; len: 13; j_gene: TRBJ1-5; CDR3aa: CASSDGYGAPQHF
v_gene: TRBV6-5; len: 14; j_gene: TRBJ1-1; CDR3aa: CASSYSDKHTEAFF
v_gene: TRBV6-1; len: 14; j_gene: TRBJ1-4; CDR3aa: CASSSSGDAEKLFF
v_gene: TRBV12-5; len: 17; j_gene: TRBJ2-5; CDR3aa: CASGLGSDTGPRETQYF
v_gene: TRBV6-1; len: 12; j_gene: TRBJ2-2; CDR3aa: CASSGNTGELFF